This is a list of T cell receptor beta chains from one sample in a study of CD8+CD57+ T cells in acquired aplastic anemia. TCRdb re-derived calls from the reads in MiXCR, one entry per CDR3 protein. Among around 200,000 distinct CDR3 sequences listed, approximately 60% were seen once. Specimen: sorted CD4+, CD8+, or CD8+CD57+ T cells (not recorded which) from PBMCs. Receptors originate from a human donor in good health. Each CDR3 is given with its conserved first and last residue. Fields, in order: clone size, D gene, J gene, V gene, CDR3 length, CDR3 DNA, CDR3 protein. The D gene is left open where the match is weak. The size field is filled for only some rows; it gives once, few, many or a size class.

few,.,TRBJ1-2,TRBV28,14,TGTGCCAGCAGTTTGGGGGCAGGGGCCTATGGCTACACCTTC,CASSLGAGAYGYTF
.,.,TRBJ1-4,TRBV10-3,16,TGTGCCATCAGTGAGTCTGGGGCCGGGCTTGGTGAAAAACTGTTTTTT,CAISESGAGLGEKLFF
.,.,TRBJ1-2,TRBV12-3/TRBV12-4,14,TGTGCCAGCAGTTACGCGCAGGCTAGCTATGGCTACACCTTC,CASSYAQASYGYTF
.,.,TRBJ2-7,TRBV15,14,TGTGCCACCAGCAGAGGGACAGCGGTCTACGAGCAGTACTTC,CATSRGTAVYEQYF
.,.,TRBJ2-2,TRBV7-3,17,TGTGCCAGCAGCTCAGCAAGGGGGGGGTGGACCACCGGGGAGCTGTTTTTT,CASSSARGGWTTGELFF
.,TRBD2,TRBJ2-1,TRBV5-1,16,TGCGCCGGCAGCTTGAGTACTAGCGGGAGACTAAATGAGCAGTTCTTC,CAGSLSTSGRLNEQFF
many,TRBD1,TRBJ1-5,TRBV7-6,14,TGTGCCAGCAGCCCAGGACAGGGGGTTCAGCCCCAGCATTTT,CASSPGQGVQPQHF
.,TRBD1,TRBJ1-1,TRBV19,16,TGTGCCAGTAGTATCGGTGGGACACAGGGGTACACTGAAGCTTTCTTT,CASSIGGTQGYTEAFF
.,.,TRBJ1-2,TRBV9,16,TGTGCCAGCAGCGTATCGCCCGCCAGGACTAACTATGGCTACACCTTC,CASSVSPARTNYGYTF
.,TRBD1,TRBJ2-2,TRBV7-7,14,TGTGCCAGCAGCTTGGGACAGGGGACCGGGGAGCTGTTTTTT,CASSLGQGTGELFF
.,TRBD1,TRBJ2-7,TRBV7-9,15,TGTGCCAGCAGCTCGGGGACAGGGAACACCTACGAGCAGTACTTC,CASSSGTGNTYEQYF
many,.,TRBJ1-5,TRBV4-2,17,TGTGCCAGCAGCCAGGGGGAGGGAGTTTATGGCAATCAGCCCCAGCATTTT,CASSQGEGVYGNQPQHF
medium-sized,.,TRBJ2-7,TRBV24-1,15,TGTGCCACCAGTGATCCGCTGACAGCTTCCTACGAGCAGTACTTC,CATSDPLTASYEQYF
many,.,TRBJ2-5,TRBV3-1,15,TGTGCCAGCAGCCAAGTCCGACAGCTCCAAGAGACCCAGTACTTC,CASSQVRQLQETQYF
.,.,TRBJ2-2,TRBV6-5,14,TGTGCCAGCCGACTTGGGGCGAACACCGGGGAGCTGTTTTTT,CASRLGANTGELFF
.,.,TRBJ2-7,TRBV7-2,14,TGTGCCAGCAGCTTAGGACTAGGTGTCTACGAGCAGTACTTC,CASSLGLGVYEQYF
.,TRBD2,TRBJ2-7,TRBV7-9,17,TGTGCCAGCAGCCCAGGACTAGCGGGCCCTTCGCCTCACGAGCAGTACTTC,CASSPGLAGPSPHEQYF
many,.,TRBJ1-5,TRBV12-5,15,TGTGCTAGTGGTTTGGGACAGTTCGGCAATCAGCCCCAGCATTTT,CASGLGQFGNQPQHF
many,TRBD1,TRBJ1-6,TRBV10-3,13,TGTGCCATCAGGGGACAGACGAATTCACCCCTCCACTTT,CAIRGQTNSPLHF
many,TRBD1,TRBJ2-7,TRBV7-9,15,TGTGCCAGCAGCTTTGCCGGGACAGGGCCCTACGAGCAGTACTTC,CASSFAGTGPYEQYF
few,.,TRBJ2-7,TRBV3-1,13,TGTGCCAGCAGCCAAGATAACGCCTACGAGCAGTACTTC,CASSQDNAYEQYF
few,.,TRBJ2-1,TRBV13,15,TGTGCCAGCAGCTTAACAGGACAGACCTACAATGAGCAGTTCTTC,CASSLTGQTYNEQFF
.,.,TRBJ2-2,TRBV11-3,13,TGTGCCAGCAGCTTAGATGGGAGCGGGGAGCTGTTTTTT,CASSLDGSGELFF
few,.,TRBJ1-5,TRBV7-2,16,TGTGCCAGCAGCCCCACCTGGTGGAGTAGCAATCAGCCCCAGCATTTT,CASSPTWWSSNQPQHF
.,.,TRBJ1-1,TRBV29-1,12,TGCAGCGTTGATGAGAAGAACACTGAAGCTTTCTTT,CSVDEKNTEAFF
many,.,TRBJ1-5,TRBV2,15,TGTGCCAGCAGTGATGGGACCCATAGCAATCAGCCCCAGCATTTT,CASSDGTHSNQPQHF
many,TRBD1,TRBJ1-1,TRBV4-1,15,TGCGCCAGCAGCCAAGAGGGACAGGGTGGCACTGAAGCTTTCTTT,CASSQEGQGGTEAFF
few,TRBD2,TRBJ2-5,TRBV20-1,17,TGCAGTGCCAGCCCCGCCTTAGCGGGAGGAGGGATTGAGACCCAGTACTTC,CSASPALAGGGIETQYF
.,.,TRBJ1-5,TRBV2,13,TGTGCCAGCAGACAGGAGACGGGTCAGCCCCAGCATTTT,CASRQETGQPQHF
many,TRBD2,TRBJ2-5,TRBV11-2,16,TGTGCCAGCAGCTTGGCTAGCGGGAGGGCCTGGGAGACCCAGTACTTC,CASSLASGRAWETQYF
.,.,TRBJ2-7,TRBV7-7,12,TGTGCCAGCAGTTCCCACGGATACGAGCAGTACTTC,CASSSHGYEQYF
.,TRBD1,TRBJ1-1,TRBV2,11,TGTGCCAGCAACAGGGGGGGAGGAGCTTTCTTT,CASNRGGGAFF
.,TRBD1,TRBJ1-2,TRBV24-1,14,TGTGCCACCCTTTGGGTAGGGGGCGTTTATGGCTACACCTTC,CATLWVGGVYGYTF
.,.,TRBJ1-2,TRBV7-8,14,TGTGCCAGCAGTCGACAGGACGGACGCTATGGCTACACCTTC,CASSRQDGRYGYTF
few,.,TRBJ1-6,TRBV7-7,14,TGTGCTAGCAGCTCTGGGACCGGTAATTCACCCCTCCACTTT,CASSSGTGNSPLHF
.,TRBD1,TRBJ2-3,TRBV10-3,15,TGTGCCATCAGGGCTACAGGGGTGACCACAGATACGCAGTATTTT,CAIRATGVTTDTQYF
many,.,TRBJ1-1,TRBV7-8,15,TGTGCCAGCAGCTTAAGGGATGCGTTTAACACTGAAGCTTTCTTT,CASSLRDAFNTEAFF
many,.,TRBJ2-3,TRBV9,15,TGTGCCAGCAGCGTCAGCGGGTCCCTCACAGATACGCAGTATTTT,CASSVSGSLTDTQYF
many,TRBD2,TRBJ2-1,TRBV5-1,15,TGCGCCAGCTCAACCGGGACTAGCAATGGCGATGAGCAGTTCTTC,CASSTGTSNGDEQFF
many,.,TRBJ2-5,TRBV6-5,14,TGTGCCAGCAGCGAGAGGGGGGACCAAGAGACCCAGTACTTC,CASSERGDQETQYF
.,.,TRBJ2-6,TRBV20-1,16,TGCAGTGCTAGCGGGCAGGTACGCTCTGGGGCCAACGTCCTGACTTTC,CSASGQVRSGANVLTF
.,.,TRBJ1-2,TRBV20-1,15,TGCAGTGCTAGGCCCCAGGCGACAGCCAACTATGGCTACACCTTC,CSARPQATANYGYTF
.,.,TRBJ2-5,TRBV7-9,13,TGTGCCAGCAGCCAAGGAGTCGGAGAGACCCAGTACTTC,CASSQGVGETQYF
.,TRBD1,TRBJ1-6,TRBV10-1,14,TGCGCCAGCAGCACGGGGACAGGGAATTCACCCCCCCACTTT,CASSTGTGNSPPHF
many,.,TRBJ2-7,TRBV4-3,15,TGCGCCAGCAGCCAAGATGGTCTGGGGCAGAACGAGCAGTACTTC,CASSQDGLGQNEQYF
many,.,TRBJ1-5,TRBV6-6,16,TGTGCCAGCAGCTACCGCCGGGAGGCTAGCAATCAGCCCCAGCATTTT,CASSYRREASNQPQHF
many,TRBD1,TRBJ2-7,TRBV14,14,TGTGCCAGCAGCCAGGCGGGACAGGGCTTCGAGCAGTACTTC,CASSQAGQGFEQYF
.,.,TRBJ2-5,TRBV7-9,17,TGTGCCAGCCGGTCCTCCGGGGGATCAGACAATCAAGAGACCCAGTACTTC,CASRSSGGSDNQETQYF
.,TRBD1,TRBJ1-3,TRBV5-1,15,TGCGCCAGCAGCTCGGACAGGGGCTCTGGAAACACCATATATTTT,CASSSDRGSGNTIYF
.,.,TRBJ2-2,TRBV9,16,TGTGCCAGCAGCGTAGACCCTGGACTCTTAACCGGGGAGCTGTTTTTT,CASSVDPGLLTGELFF
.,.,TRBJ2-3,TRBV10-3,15,TGTGCCATCAGTGACACCGCGAGGGAATCCGATACGCAGTATTTT,CAISDTARESDTQYF
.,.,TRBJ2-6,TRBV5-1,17,TGCGCCAGCAGCTTTGCACAGGGTTCCACTGGGGCCAACGTCCTGACTTTC,CASSFAQGSTGANVLTF